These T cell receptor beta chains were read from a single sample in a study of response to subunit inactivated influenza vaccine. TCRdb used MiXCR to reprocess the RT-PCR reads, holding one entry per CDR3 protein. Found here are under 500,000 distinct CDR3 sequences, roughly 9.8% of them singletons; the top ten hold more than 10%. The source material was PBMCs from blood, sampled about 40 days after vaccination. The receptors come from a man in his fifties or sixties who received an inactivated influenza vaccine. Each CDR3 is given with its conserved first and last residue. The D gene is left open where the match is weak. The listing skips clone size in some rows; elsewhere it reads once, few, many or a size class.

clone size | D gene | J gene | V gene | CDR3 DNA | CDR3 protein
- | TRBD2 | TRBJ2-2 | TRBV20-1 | TGCAGTGCTTCTAGCGGGGGGGCCGGGGAGCTGTTTTTT | CSASSGGAGELFF
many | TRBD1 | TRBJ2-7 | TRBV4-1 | TGCGCCAGCAGCCGACAGGGTGATTACGAGCAGTACTTC | CASSRQGDYEQYF
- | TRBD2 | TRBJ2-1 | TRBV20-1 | TGCAGTGCTGTACGTAGCGGGGGGGTTTCGCGTCGTGAGCAGTTCTTC | CSAVRSGGVSRREQFF
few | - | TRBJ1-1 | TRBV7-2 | TGTGCCAGCAGCCTCCGGGAGCAAGTAGCTTTCTTT | CASSLREQVAFF
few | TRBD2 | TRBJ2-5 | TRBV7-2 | TGTGCCAGCAGCTCTCTAGCGGGGGTCCAAGAGACCCAGTACTTC | CASSSLAGVQETQYF
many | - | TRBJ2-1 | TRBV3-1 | TGTGCCAGCAGCCAATACGGTAGGGGTGAGCAGTTCTTC | CASSQYGRGEQFF
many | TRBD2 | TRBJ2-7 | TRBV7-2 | TGTGCCAGCAGCTTAGGAGGGAGGGAGATTTACGAGCAGTACTTC | CASSLGGREIYEQYF
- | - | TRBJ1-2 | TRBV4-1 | TGCGCCAGCAGCCATCCAACCACGGAGGACTATGGCTACACCTTC | CASSHPTTEDYGYTF
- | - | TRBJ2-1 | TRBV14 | TGTGCCAGCAGCTCACGACTAGAGTACTTTGGAGGTGAGCAGTTCTTC | CASSSRLEYFGGEQFF
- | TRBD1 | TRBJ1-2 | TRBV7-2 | TGTGCCAGCAGCGCCGGACAGGGGGCGAAATATGGCTACACCTTC | CASSAGQGAKYGYTF
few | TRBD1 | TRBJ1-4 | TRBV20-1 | TGCAGTGCACAGACAGGGGGATACGAAAAACTGTTTTTT | CSAQTGGYEKLFF
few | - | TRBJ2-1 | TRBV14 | TGTGCCAGCAGCCAAGATCCGCACTCCTACAATGAGCAGTTCTTC | CASSQDPHSYNEQFF
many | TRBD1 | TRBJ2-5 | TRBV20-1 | TGCAGTGCTAGATCGGGGACAGGGGATAGAGAGACCCAGTACTTC | CSARSGTGDRETQYF
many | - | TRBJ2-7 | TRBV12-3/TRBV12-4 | TGTGCCAGCAGCTCAGACAGACCCTACGAGCAGTACTTC | CASSSDRPYEQYF
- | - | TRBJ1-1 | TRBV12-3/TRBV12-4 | TGTGCCAGCAGCCGCAGGAGTGAGACTGAAGCTTTCTTT | CASSRRSETEAFF
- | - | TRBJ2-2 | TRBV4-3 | TGCGCCAGCAGCCAAGCTAGCGCCTGGAACACCGGGGAGCTGTTTTTT | CASSQASAWNTGELFF
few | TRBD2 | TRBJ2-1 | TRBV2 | TGTGCCAGCAGCGGGACTAGCGCCTACAATGAGCAGTTCTTC | CASSGTSAYNEQFF
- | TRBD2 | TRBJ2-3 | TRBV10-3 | TGTGCCATCAGTGACCTAGCGGGGGGCCTCAGCACAGATACGCAGTATTTT | CAISDLAGGLSTDTQYF
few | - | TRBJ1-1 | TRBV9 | TGTGCCAGCAGCGTAGGGTCCTCTGAAGCTTTCTTT | CASSVGSSEAFF
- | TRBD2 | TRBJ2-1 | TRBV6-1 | TGTGCCAGCGATCAGCGGGGGGAGCAGTTCTTC | CASDQRGEQFF
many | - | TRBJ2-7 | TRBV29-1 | TGCAGCGTTGAAGATATGGGGTTGAGAGGCGAGCAGTACTTC | CSVEDMGLRGEQYF
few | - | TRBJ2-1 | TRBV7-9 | TGTGCCAGCGAAGAGGTTGATGAGCAGTTCTTC | CASEEVDEQFF
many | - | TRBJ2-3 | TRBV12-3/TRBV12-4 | TGTGCCAGCACCCCGCGAGGGCTGGGCACGCAGTATTTT | CASTPRGLGTQYF
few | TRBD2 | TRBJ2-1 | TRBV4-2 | TGTGCCAGCAGCCAAGAGCGGGCTAGCGGCCTGGGTGGAGGTGAGCAGTTCTTC | CASSQERASGLGGGEQFF
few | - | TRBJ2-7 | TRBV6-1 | TGTGCCAGCAGTCCCCGGGAACAGGGTAGGGAGCAGTACTTC | CASSPREQGREQYF
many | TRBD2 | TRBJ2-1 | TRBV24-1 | TGTGCCACCAGTGATTTAGCGGGGGGGGTGAACAATGAGCAGTTCTTC | CATSDLAGGVNNEQFF
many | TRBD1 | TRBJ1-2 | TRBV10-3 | TGTGCCATCACCGGGGTGGACAGGCAGCATGGCTACACCTTC | CAITGVDRQHGYTF
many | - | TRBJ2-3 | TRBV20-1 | TGCAGTGCTCTCCGGGGAGGCACAGATACGCAGTATTTT | CSALRGGTDTQYF
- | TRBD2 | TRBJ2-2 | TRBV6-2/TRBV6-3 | TGTGCCAGCAGTTACGGGAGGGCCGGGGAGCTGTTTTTT | CASSYGRAGELFF
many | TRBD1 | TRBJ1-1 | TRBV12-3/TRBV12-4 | TGTGCCAGCAGGCGGGACAGCCGAGAGGCTGAAGCTTTCTTT | CASRRDSREAEAFF
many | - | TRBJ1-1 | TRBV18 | TGTGCCAGCAGCCCCGGGACGGTGAACACTGAAGCTTTCTTT | CASSPGTVNTEAFF
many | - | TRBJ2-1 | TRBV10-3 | TGTGCCATCACCGAACAAAAATACAATGAGCAGTTCTTC | CAITEQKYNEQFF
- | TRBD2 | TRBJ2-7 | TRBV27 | TGTGCCAGCAGTTTACAACTAGCGGGAGTCGGGGAGCAGTACTTC | CASSLQLAGVGEQYF
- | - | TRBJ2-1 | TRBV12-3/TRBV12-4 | TGTGCCAGCAGTTCCGGGACTGGGCGGAATGAGCAGTTCTTC | CASSSGTGRNEQFF